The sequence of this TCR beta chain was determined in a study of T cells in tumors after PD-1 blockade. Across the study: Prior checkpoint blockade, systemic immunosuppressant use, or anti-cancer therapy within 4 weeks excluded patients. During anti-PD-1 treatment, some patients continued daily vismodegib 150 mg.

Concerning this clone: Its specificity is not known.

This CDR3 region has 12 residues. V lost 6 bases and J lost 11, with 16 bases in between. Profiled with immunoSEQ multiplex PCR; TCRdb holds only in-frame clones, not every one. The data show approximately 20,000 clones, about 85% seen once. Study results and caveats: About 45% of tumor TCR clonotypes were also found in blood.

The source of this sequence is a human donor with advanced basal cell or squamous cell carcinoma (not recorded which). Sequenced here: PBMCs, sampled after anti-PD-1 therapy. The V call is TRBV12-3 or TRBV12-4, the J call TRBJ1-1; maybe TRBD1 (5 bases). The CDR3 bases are TGTGCCAGCAGCTATGGACATACGTGGGCTTTCTTT. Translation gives CASSYGHTWAFF.